This entry lists 16 T cell receptor beta chains sequenced from one sample in a study of T cells in localized non-small cell lung cancer. Assay: immunoSEQ multiplex PCR; the TCRdb copy retains only in-frame clones and omits some. The data contain roughly 58,000 clones, around 81% of them seen just once; the ten biggest clones take up approximately 4.5%. The sample was PBMCs, taken before any cancer treatment. The receptors derive from a man aged 35 to 70 with stage II lung adenocarcinoma.

This clone appeared once. The chain recombines TRBV7-9 with TRBJ2-5; D is unresolved. Trimming took 4 bases from V and 5 from J, leaving 8 bases between them. The CDR3 covers 12 residues. The germline V gene has CDR1 SEHNR and CDR2 FQNEAQ (reference sequence). CDR3: CASSSSWETQYF. For the CDR3, the DNA is TGTGCCAGCAGCTCCTCGTGGGAGACCCAGTACTTC.

About this clone: This same CDR3 is encoded by further DNA sequences in the sample. V usage is TRBV7-2 and J usage is TRBJ1-2; TRBD1 is a possible D gene (5 bases). Trimming removed 1 base from V and 4 bases from J, with 7 bases in between. Germline CDR1 is SGHTA and CDR2 is FQGNSA. The CDR3 length is 13 residues. The CDR3 reads CASSLGQGYGYTF. In nucleotides, the CDR3 is TGTGCCAGCAGCTTAGGGCAGGGCTATGGCTACACCTTC.

The V gene is TRBV7-6, the J gene TRBJ1-5, with 8 bases aligning to TRBD1. Germline V gives CDR1 SGHVS, CDR2 FNYEAQ. CDR3 size: 14 residues. V shed 5 bases and J 9 bases; nucleotides not matched to a gene: 9. CDR3 residues: CASSIGTGVSPQHF. CDR3 nucleotide sequence: TGTGCCAGCAGCATAGGGACAGGTGTATCGCCCCAGCATTTT.

The rearrangement uses TRBV5-1 and TRBJ2-5; 9 bases agree with TRBD2. This CDR3 has 14 residues. Germline CDR1 is SGHRS and CDR2 is YFSETQ. V lost 4 bases, J lost 5 bases, and 6 bases stayed unmatched. CDR3 residues: CASSPGLARETQYF. CDR3 sequence (DNA): TGCGCCAGCAGCCCCGGACTAGCGCGGGAGACCCAGTACTTC.

V is TRBV4-2 and J is TRBJ2-7; D gene unclear. The CDR3 extends over 15 amino acids. The germline gives CDR1 LGHNA, CDR2 YNFKEQ. V was trimmed by 1 base and J by 0 bases, leaving 10 bases between them. For the CDR3, the DNA is TGTGCCAGCAGCCAAGGTTTAGGTTTCTCCTACGAGCAGTACTTC. Amino acid sequence: CASSQGLGFSYEQYF.

This chain joins TRBV4-1 and TRBJ2-5, with 9 nucleotides matching TRBD2. After removal of 4 bases from V and 0 bases from J, the junction contained 12 bases not matched to a gene. This CDR3 is built from 18 residues. From germline, CDR1 is MGHRA and CDR2 YSYEKL. This chain's CDR3 is CASSPRASGTTYQETQYF. DNA for the CDR3: TGCGCCAGCAGCCCTCGGGCTAGCGGGACGACGTACCAAGAGACCCAGTACTTC.

The chain links TRBV7-6 to TRBJ2-5; D is possibly TRBD2 (5 bases). V was clipped by 5 bases and J by 4 bases, with 14 bases between them. CDR1 SGHVS and CDR2 FNYEAQ come from the germline V gene. The CDR3 contains 14 residues. CDR3 DNA: TGTGCCAGCAGCCCTCGGCTGGGGAGAGAGACCCAGTACTTC. It codes for CASSPRLGRETQYF.

This clone was observed a handful of times. The genes are TRBV5-1 and TRBJ2-5; D possibly corresponds to TRBD1 (6 bases). Germline V gene sequence: CDR1 SGHRS, CDR2 YFSETQ. This CDR3 is 16 amino acids long. Between the trimmed V and J ends, which lost 4 bases and 5 bases, there was a span of 21 bases. The CDR3 DNA reads as TGCGCCAGCAGCCAAGCACCGACAGGAGGCTGGGAGACCCAGTACTTC. Protein product: CASSQAPTGGWETQYF.

This clone was recorded once. The chain recombines TRBV13 with TRBJ1-3; D gene uncertain. In germline, CDR1 is PRHDT, CDR2 FYEKMQ (reference sequence). This CDR3 spans 15 amino acids. V lost 3 bases, J lost 0 bases, and 9 bases lay in between. The CDR3: CASSFRRTSGNTIYF. CDR3 nucleotides: TGTGCCAGCAGCTTCCGCAGGACCTCTGGAAACACCATATATTTT.

This chain's CDR3 is CASSALGQSNTEAFF. As DNA, the CDR3 is TGTGCCAGCAGCGCCCTGGGACAGTCGAACACTGAAGCTTTCTTT. This rearrangement joins TRBV9 to TRBJ1-1; the match to TRBD1 covers 7 bases. The junction had 6 bases not matched to a gene; V was cut back by 3 bases and J by 1 base. CDR3 size: 15 residues. In germline, CDR1 is SGDLS, CDR2 YYNGEE. The complete variable domain, with remaining parts taken from reference TRBV9 and TRBJ1-1, reads DSGVTQTPKHLITATGQRVTLRCSPRSGDLSVYWYQQSLDQGLQFLIQYYNGEERAKGNILERFSAQQFPDLHSELNLSSLELGDSALYFCASSALGQSNTEAFFGQGTRLTVV.

The chain joins TRBV5-4 to TRBJ2-7; the match to TRBD2 covers 7 bases. Germline V CDR1 and CDR2: SGHNT, YYREEE (reference sequence). The V gene end was trimmed by 4 bases and the J gene end by 2 bases; junction bases not matched to a gene: 9. The length of the CDR3 is 15 residues. CDR3 bases: TGTGCCAGCAGCCCCCTGACGGGAGGTCCCTACGAGCAGTACTTC. This sequence encodes CASSPLTGGPYEQYF.

The rearrangement uses TRBV6-5 and TRBJ1-1, with D maybe TRBD1 (6 bases). CDR1 is MNHEY, CDR2 SVGAGI, per germline. The CDR3 loop spans 13 amino acids. The germline V and J ends were trimmed by 2 bases and 6 bases, with 10 bases remaining between them. The CDR3 protein is CASSYQGTSEAFF. The CDR3 DNA reads TGTGCCAGCAGTTACCAGGGGACCTCTGAAGCTTTCTTT.

This clone has a single count. The J gene is TRBJ2-7, the V gene TRBV10-3; a weak D match, TRBD1 (6 bases). CDR1 ENHRY and CDR2 SYGVKD come from the germline V gene. This CDR3 has 11 residues. Deletions cut 11 bases from V and 7 bases from J, with 15 bases between. CDR3 DNA sequence: TGTGCCGTTTGGACAGAACGGGAGCAGTACTTC. It specifies CAVWTEREQYF.

The chain employs TRBV29-1 and TRBJ1-2; D may be TRBD1 (5 bases). Per germline, CDR1 SQVTM and CDR2 ANQGSEA. This CDR3 has 16 residues. V was cut by 6 bases and J by 7 bases, with 27 bases left in between. The CDR3 nucleotides read TGCAGCGTGGGGGATGCGGCAGCGGAGGTCCAGGGTGGCTACACCTTC. Translation: CSVGDAAAEVQGGYTF.

The CDR3 spells CASSLATGPHNEQFF. In DNA, the CDR3 is TGTGCCAGCAGCTTAGCGACAGGGCCCCACAATGAGCAGTTCTTC. The chain couples TRBV7-8 to TRBJ2-1; 7 nucleotides line up with TRBD1. This CDR3 spans 15 amino acids. Germline CDR1 reads SGHVS; CDR2 reads FQNEAQ. Trimming removed 0 bases from V and 5 bases from J; junction bases left unmatched: 4.

The CDR3 protein is CASSKGGLVSGEQFF. In nucleotides, the CDR3 is TGTGCCAGCAGCAAAGGGGGACTAGTATCTGGTGAGCAGTTCTTC. The chain employs TRBV7-2 and TRBJ2-1, with TRBD2 identical over 8 bases. Per germline, CDR1 SGHTA and CDR2 FQGNSA. The CDR3 is 15 amino acids. The J segment lost 9 bases and the V segment lost 5 bases, leaving 12 bases of the junction unmatched.